This is a list of T cell receptor beta chains from one sample in a study of blood T cell repertoires in COVID-19. This table comes from immunoSEQ multiplex PCR, and its TCRdb copy is limited to in-frame clones, with some not included. The profile shows approximately 240,000 clones, about nine tenths of them singletons. What was sequenced was PBMCs or T cells enriched from blood (not recorded which). The receptors here all came from a woman in her twenties or thirties with acute COVID-19. Each CDR3 is given with its conserved first and last residue. A D gene is named only where the DNA matches it firmly. Size is omitted from some rows. Given values are once, few, many or a class for expanded clones.

J	D	size	V	DNA	CDR3
TRBJ1-3	-	-	TRBV6-5	TGTGCCAGCAGTTACACGCAGTTAAGTTCTGGAAACACCATATATTTT	CASSYTQLSSGNTIYF
TRBJ1-1	TRBD1	-	TRBV14	TGTGCCAGCAGCCGTACCGGGACAGGGGGCCTAGGGACCCCTATGAACACTGAAGCTTTCTTT	CASSRTGTGGLGTPMNTEAFF
TRBJ1-6	TRBD1	-	TRBV18	TGTGCCAGCTCTCAACAGGGGGCCGATAATTCACCCCTCCACTTT	CASSQQGADNSPLHF
TRBJ2-7	-	-	TRBV7-8	TGTGCCAGCAGCACCGTGGAGGCCGAGCAGTACTTC	CASSTVEAEQYF
TRBJ1-1	TRBD1	few	TRBV29-1	TGCAGCGTAACACAACAGGGGGTGACTGAAGCTTTCTTT	CSVTQQGVTEAFF
TRBJ2-6	TRBD1	once	TRBV6-1	TGTGCCAGCAGTGAAGCCCACAGGGGGAGAGGGGCCAACGTCCTGACTTTC	CASSEAHRGRGANVLTF
TRBJ2-1	-	-	TRBV2	TGTGCCACTAACCGGGACTTGACCAATGAGCAGTTCTTC	CATNRDLTNEQFF
TRBJ2-3	-	-	TRBV9	TGTGCCAGCAGCGAAGCCCCCGGGACAATCACAGATACGCAGTATTTT	CASSEAPGTITDTQYF
TRBJ2-2	TRBD1	once	TRBV5-1	TGCGCCAGCAGCTTGCGGCCCGGGACAGGGAGCAACACCGGGGAGCTGTTTTTT	CASSLRPGTGSNTGELFF
TRBJ2-1	TRBD1	-	TRBV6-1	TGTGCCAGCAGTGAGAACAGGGGGCGGTTCTTC	CASSENRGRFF
TRBJ1-1	TRBD1	-	TRBV7-8	TGTGCCAGCAGCTTAGAGAGGGGGCTCACTGAAGCTTTCTTT	CASSLERGLTEAFF
TRBJ2-5	TRBD1	-	TRBV6-1	TGTGCCAGCAGTGAAAGGGACAGGGTCCAAGAGACCCAGTACTTC	CASSERDRVQETQYF
TRBJ1-3	-	-	TRBV28	TGTGCCAGCAGTACACAGAACACCATATATTTT	CASSTQNTIYF
TRBJ1-4	-	-	TRBV5-1	TGCGCCAGCAGCGGGGGAGGGGTCGTCACTAATGAAAAACTGTTTTTT	CASSGGGVVTNEKLFF
TRBJ2-3	TRBD1	-	TRBV15	TGTGCCACCAGCAGACCCGGACAGGGAGCAGATACGCAGTATTTT	CATSRPGQGADTQYF
TRBJ2-2	-	-	TRBV5-6	TGTGCCAGCAGCTTGTTGCTGGGGCCCGGAGACACCGGGGAGCTGTTTTTT	CASSLLLGPGDTGELFF
TRBJ1-1	-	-	TRBV19	TGTGCCAGTAGTATTATTGGACAGAGCATGAACACTGAAGCTTTCTTT	CASSIIGQSMNTEAFF
TRBJ2-5	-	-	TRBV5-1	TGCGCCAGCAGCTTGGTACTAGATGCGACCCAGTACTTC	CASSLVLDATQYF